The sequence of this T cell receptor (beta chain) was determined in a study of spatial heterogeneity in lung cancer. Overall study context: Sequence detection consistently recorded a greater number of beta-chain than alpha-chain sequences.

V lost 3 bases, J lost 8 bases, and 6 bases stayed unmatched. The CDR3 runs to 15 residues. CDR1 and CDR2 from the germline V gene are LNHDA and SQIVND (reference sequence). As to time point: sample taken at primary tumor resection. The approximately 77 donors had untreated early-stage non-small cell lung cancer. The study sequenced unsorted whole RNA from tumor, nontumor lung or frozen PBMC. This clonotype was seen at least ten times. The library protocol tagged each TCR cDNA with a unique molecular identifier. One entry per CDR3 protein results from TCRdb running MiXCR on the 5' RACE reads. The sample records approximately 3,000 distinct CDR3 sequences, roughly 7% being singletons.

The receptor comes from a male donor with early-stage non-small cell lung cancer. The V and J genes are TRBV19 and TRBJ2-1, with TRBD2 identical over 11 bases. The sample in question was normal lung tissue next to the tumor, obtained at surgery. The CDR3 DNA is TGTGCCAGTAGTATGACTAGCGGGATTTACGATGAGCAGTTCTTC. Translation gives CASSMTSGIYDEQFF.